The text below deals with one T cell receptor beta chain. Its target is not known. The data derive from a study of cytomegalovirus exposure and HLA in healthy donors. Overall study results and limits: With DRB1 most and HLA-C fewest, TCR association rates differed between HLA loci in a later analysis. Presence/absence analyses supposed approximately even sequencing depth among donors.

The CDR3 contains 13 residues. Trimming took off 7 bases at V and 8 bases at J, with 18 bases between the two ends. Germline CDR1 and CDR2: SQVTM and ANQGSEA. The PCR had 60 Vbeta and 13 Jbeta primers. Measured with immunoSEQ multiplex PCR; TCRdb has only the in-frame clones, and not every one. The sample totals 150,000 to 250,000 clones. Sample: PBMCs. The TCR originated in a boy under 18 in good health and CMV-seronegative. The J gene is TRBJ2-4, the V gene TRBV29-1; perhaps TRBD2 as D (5 bases). This chain's CDR3 is CSAGTPKADIQYF. CDR3 nucleotide sequence: TGCAGCGCCGGCACCCCAAAAGCGGACATTCAGTACTTC. Using reference TRBV29-1 and TRBJ2-4 for the parts outside the CDR3, the full variable domain is SAVISQKPSRDICQRGTSLTIQCQVDSQVTMMFWYRQQPGQSLTLIATANQGSEATYESGFVIDKFPISRPNLTFSTLTVSNMSPEDSSIYLCSAGTPKADIQYFGAGTRLSVL.